The sequence of this T cell receptor (beta chain) was determined in a study of blood T cell repertoires in COVID-19 (dated by TCRdb to the early 2020s). General notes on the study: Collaborator samples came from the United States, Italy and Spain and covered acute and convalescent phases of COVID-19. Where HLA class I and class II types were available, the types were taken from metadata supplied by the sample provider, not from assay-based typing. Samples were obtained from the ongoing ImmuneRACE study (first 160 participants) and from approximately 1,200 subjects provided by 6 global collaborators. The repertoires were released in a freely available public database meant as a resource for research on the immune response to SARS-CoV-2. The dataset comprised deeply sampled blood TCRbeta repertoires from subjects exposed to, actively infected with, or recovered from COVID-19. Sample metadata almost always included a de-identified subject ID, COVID-19 status, age in years and sex. The prospective study material was composed of cDNA or gDNA derived from T cells, B-cell-depleted T cells, or PBMCs. What the authors observed across the whole study: The quantity of clinical and demographic metadata differed by source and by participant and was supplied without curation.

TCRbeta CDR3 regions were amplified from genomic DNA by means of the immunoSEQ Assay, a bias-controlled multiplex PCR. In the authors' own workflow: Within the assay, amplification of reference gene primers was used to estimate how many nucleated cells each sample contained. Sequence reads were collapsed and filtered to measure the absolute abundance of every unique TCRbeta CDR3 rearrangement. For each sample, productive Simpson clonality was calculated as the square root of Simpson's diversity index across productive rearrangements. TCRdb retrieved this table from immuneACCESS and kept in-frame rearrangements only. Not all clones are present; in checked studies, unresolved V genes account for under half, and no reason is known for the remainder. The D gene and trimming were derived from the DNA, and the V and J assignments and clone size from that table. A total of 200,000 to 300,000 clones appear in this sample, 80% to 90% of them only once. About 4% of the sample is in the top ten clones.

Collaborating institutions collected whole blood in K2EDTA tubes following their own protocols. For TCRbeta analysis, collaborators shipped samples in one of three forms: frozen whole blood, isolated PBMCs, or DNA extracted from either of those sample types. A word on this clone: It has no known antigen specificity. No qualities accompany the bases; no much larger clone lies one base away.

Including cysteine and phenylalanine, the CDR3 has 15 amino acids. The CDR3 DNA has 45 bases and is translated from base 1. Trimming leaves V shorter by 4 bases and J shorter by 3 bases, with the junction holding 8 bases beyond the gene matches. Looking up the germline V gene yields CDR1 MRHNA and CDR2 SNTAGT. The clonotype originates from a man between 45 and 60 years old with acute or convalescent COVID-19. This chain is built from TRBV6-4 and TRBJ1-2; TRBD1 matches 7 bases in the middle. Sample: peripheral blood. The DNA sequence follows: TGTGCCAGCAGTGCACGACAGGGAGGAGACTATGGCTACACCTTC. This yields the protein CASSARQGGDYGYTF.